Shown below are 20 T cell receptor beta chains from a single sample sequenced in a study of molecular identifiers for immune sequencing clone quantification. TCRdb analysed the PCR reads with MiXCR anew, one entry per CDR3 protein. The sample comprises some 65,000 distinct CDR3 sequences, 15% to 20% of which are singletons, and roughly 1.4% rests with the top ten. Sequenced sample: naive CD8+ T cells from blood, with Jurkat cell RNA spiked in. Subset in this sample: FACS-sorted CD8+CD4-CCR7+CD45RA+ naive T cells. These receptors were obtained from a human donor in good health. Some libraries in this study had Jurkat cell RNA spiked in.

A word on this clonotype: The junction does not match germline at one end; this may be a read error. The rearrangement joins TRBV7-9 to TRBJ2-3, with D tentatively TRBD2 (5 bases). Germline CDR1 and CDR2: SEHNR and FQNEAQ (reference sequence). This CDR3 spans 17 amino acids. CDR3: CASSLEGLRSSIDTQYF. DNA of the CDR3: TGTGCCAGCAGCCTCGAGGGATTAAGATCTAGCATAGATACGCAGTATTTT.

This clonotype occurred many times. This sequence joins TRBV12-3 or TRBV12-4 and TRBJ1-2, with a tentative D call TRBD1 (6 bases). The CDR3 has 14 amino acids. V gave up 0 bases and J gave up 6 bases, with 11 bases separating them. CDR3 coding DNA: TGTGCCAGCAGTTTAGCGGGGAGGGGGGATGGCTACACCTTC. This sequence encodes CASSLAGRGDGYTF.

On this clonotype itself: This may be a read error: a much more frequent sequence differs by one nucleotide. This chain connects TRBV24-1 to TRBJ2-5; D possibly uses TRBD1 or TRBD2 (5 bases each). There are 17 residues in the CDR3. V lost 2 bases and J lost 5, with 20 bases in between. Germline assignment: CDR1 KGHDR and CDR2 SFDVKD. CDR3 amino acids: CATSDWGTGGSGETQYF. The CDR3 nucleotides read TGTGCCACCAGTGATTGGGGGACGGGTGGATCTGGGGAGACCCAGTACTTC.

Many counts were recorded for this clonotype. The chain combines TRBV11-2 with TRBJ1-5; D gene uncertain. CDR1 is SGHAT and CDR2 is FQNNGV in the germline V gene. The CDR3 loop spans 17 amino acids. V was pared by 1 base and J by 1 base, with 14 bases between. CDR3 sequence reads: CASSLAVYGKSNQPQHF. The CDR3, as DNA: TGTGCCAGCAGCTTAGCAGTATACGGAAAGAGCAATCAGCCCCAGCATTTT.

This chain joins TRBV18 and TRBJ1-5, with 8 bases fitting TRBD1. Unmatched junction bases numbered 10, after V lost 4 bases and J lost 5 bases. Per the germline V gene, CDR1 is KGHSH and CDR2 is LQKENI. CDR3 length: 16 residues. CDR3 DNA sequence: TGTGCCAGCTCACGAGAACCGGGACAGGTCCATCAGCCCCAGCATTTT. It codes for CASSREPGQVHQPQHF.

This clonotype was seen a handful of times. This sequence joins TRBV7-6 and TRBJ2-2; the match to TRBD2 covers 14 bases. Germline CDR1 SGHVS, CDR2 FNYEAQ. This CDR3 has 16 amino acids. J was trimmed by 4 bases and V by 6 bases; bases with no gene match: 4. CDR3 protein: CASRGLAGDITGELFF. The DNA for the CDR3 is TGTGCCAGCAGGGGACTAGCGGGAGATATCACCGGGGAGCTGTTTTTT.

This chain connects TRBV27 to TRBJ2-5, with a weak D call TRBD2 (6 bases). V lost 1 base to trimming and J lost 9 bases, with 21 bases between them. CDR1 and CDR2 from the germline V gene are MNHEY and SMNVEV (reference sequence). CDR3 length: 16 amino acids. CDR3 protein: CASSLYVGGSVVAQYF. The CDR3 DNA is TGTGCCAGCAGTTTATATGTCGGGGGTTCAGTAGTGGCCCAGTACTTC.

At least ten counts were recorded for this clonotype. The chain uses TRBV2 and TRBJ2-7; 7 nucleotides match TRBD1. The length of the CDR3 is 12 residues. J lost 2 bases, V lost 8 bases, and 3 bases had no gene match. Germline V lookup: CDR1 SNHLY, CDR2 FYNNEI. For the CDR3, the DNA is TGTGCCAGCGGGCAGGGGGCCTACGAGCAGTACTTC. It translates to CASGQGAYEQYF.

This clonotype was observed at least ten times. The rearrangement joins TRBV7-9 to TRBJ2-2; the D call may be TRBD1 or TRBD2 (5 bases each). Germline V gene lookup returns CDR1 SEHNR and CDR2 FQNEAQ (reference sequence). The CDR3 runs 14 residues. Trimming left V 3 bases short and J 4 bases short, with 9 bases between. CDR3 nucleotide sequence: TGTGCCAGCAGCTTCGGTGGGGGCACCGGGGAGCTGTTTTTT. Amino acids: CASSFGGGTGELFF. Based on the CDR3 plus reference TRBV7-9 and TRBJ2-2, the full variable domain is DTGVSQNPRHKITKRGQNVTFRCDPISEHNRLYWYRQTLGQGPEFLTYFQNEAQLEKSRLLSDRFSAERPKGSFSTLEIQRTEQGDSAMYLCASSFGGGTGELFFGEGSRLTVL.

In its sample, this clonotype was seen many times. The CDR3 spells CASSNHVDGRAFNEQFF. CDR3 DNA: TGTGCCAGCAGCAATCACGTCGACGGGAGGGCATTCAATGAGCAGTTCTTC. The genes are TRBV9 and TRBJ2-1, with 8 bases matching TRBD2. V shed 4 bases, J shed 6 bases, and the junction held 15 bases outside the gene matches. The CDR3 has 17 amino acids. The germline gives CDR1 SGDLS, CDR2 YYNGEE.

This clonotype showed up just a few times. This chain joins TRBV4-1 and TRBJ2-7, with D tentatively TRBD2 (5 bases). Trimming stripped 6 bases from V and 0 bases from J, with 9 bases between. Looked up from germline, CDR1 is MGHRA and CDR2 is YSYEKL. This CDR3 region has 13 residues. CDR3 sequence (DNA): TGCGCCAGCAGTAAGCGGAGCTCCTACGAGCAGTACTTC. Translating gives CASSKRSSYEQYF.

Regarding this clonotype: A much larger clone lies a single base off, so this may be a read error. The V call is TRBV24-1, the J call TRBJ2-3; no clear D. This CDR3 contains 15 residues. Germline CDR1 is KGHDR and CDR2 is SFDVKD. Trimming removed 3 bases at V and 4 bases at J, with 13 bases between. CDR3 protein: CATSDRWASADTQYF. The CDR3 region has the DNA TGTGCCACCAGTGATCGTTGGGCTTCCGCAGATACGCAGTATTTT.

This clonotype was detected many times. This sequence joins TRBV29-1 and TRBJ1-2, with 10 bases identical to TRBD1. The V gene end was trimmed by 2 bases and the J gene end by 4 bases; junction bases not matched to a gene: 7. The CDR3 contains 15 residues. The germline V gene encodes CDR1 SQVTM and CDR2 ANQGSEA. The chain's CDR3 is CSVESRDRGIYGYTF. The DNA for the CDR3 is TGCAGCGTTGAATCCCGGGACAGGGGAATCTATGGCTACACCTTC.

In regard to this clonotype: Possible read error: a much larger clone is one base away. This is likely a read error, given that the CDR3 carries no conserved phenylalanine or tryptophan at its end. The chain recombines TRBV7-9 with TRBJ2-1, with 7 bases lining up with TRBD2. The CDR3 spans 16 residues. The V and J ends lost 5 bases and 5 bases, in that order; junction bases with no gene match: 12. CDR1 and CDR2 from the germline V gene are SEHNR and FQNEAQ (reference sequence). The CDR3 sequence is CASSQPEGGPDNEQFL. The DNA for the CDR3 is TGTGCCAGCAGCCAGCCTGAGGGAGGGCCTGACAATGAGCAGTTCCTC.

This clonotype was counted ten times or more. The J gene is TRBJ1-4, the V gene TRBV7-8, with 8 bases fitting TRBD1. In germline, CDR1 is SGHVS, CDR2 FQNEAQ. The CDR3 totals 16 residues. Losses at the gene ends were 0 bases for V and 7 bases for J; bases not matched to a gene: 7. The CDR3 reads CASSLAGQGAREKLFF. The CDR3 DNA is TGTGCCAGCAGCTTAGCGGGGCAGGGGGCCCGTGAAAAACTGTTTTTT.

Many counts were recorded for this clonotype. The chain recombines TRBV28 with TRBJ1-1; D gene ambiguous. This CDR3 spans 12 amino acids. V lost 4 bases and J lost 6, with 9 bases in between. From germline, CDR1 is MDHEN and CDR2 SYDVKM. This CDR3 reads CASSSRISEAFF. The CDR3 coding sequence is TGTGCCAGCAGTTCAAGGATCTCTGAAGCTTTCTTT. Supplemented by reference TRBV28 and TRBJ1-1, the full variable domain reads DVKVTQSSRYLVKRTGEKVFLECVQDMDHENMFWYRQDPGLGLRLIYFSYDVKMKEKGDIPEGYSVSREKKERFSLILESASTNQTSMYLCASSSRISEAFFGQGTRLTVV.

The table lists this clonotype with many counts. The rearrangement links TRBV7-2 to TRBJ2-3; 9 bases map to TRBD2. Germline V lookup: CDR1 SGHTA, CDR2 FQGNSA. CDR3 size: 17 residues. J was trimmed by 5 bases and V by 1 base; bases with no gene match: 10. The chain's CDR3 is CASSLGLIAGVGDTQYF. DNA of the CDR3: TGTGCCAGCAGCTTAGGACTTATAGCGGGAGTTGGAGATACGCAGTATTTT.

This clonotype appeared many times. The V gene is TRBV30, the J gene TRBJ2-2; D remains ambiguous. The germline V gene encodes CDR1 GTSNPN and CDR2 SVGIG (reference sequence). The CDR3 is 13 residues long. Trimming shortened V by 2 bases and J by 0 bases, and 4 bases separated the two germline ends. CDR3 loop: CAWSYTNTGELFF. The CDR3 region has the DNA TGTGCCTGGAGTTACACGAACACCGGGGAGCTGTTTTTT. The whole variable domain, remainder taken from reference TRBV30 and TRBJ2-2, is SQTIHQWPATLVQPVGSPLSLECTVEGTSNPNLYWYRQAAGRGLQLLFYSVGIGQISSEVPQNLSASRPQDRQFILSSKKLLLSDSGFYLCAWSYTNTGELFFGEGSRLTVL.

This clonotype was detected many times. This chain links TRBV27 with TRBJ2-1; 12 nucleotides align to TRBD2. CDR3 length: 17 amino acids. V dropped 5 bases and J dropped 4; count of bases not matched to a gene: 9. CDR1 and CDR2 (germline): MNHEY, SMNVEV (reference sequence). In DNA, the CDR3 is TGTGCCAGCAGTCCGGGGACTAGCGGGTTTATTTACAATGAGCAGTTCTTC. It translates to CASSPGTSGFIYNEQFF.

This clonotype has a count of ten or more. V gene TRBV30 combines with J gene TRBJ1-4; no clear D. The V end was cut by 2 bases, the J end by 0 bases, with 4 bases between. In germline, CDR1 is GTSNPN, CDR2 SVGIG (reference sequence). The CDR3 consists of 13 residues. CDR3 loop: CAWSLATNEKLFF. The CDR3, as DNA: TGTGCCTGGAGTCTTGCAACTAATGAAAAACTGTTTTTT. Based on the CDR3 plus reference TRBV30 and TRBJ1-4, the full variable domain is SQTIHQWPATLVQPVGSPLSLECTVEGTSNPNLYWYRQAAGRGLQLLFYSVGIGQISSEVPQNLSASRPQDRQFILSSKKLLLSDSGFYLCAWSLATNEKLFFGSGTQLSVL.